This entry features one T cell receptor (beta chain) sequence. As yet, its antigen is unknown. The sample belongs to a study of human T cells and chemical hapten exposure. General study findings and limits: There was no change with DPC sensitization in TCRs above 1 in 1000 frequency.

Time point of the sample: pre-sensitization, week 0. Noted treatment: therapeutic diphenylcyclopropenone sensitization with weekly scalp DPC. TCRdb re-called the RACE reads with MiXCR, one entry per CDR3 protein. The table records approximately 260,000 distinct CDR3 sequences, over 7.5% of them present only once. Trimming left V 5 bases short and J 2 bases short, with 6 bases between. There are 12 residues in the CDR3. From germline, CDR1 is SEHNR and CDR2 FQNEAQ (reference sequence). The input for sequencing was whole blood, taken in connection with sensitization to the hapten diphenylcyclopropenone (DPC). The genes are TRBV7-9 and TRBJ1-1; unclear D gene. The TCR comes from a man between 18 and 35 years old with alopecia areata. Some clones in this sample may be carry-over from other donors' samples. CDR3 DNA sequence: TGTGCCAGCAGCAAATTCAACACTGAAGCTTTCTTT. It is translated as CASSKFNTEAFF.